This T cell receptor (beta chain) came from a study of shared clonotypes between healthy human individuals. Naive CD8 cells, CD45RO-negative and positively selected for CCR7, excluded terminally differentiated effector memory CD45RA+ cells. Assay: immunoSEQ multiplex PCR; the TCRdb copy retains only in-frame clones and omits some. The table records roughly 2.1 million clones, more than 85% of them present only once. Trimming stripped 2 bases from V and 3 bases from J, with 14 bases between. There are 15 residues in the CDR3. Germline V lookup: CDR1 LNHDA, CDR2 SQIVND (reference sequence). The sequence came from a man aged 18-30 years in good health. Some clones in this sample may be carry-over from other donors' samples. Specimen: naive CD8+ T cells from PBMCs. The J gene is TRBJ2-7, the V gene TRBV19, with D perhaps matching TRBD2 (6 bases). This CDR3 is CASSIWYGGSYEQYF. In nucleotides, the CDR3 is TGTGCCAGTAGTATATGGTACGGAGGGAGCTACGAGCAGTACTTC.